The rows below give T cell receptor beta chains drawn from one sample of a study of T cells in localized non-small cell lung cancer. Sequenced by immunoSEQ multiplex PCR; TCRdb stores in-frame clones only, minus some. Among roughly 38,000 clones listed, over 80% were seen once. The input for sequencing was peripheral blood, taken before any cancer treatment. The receptors were sampled from a woman aged 40-75 years with stage I lung adenocarcinoma. Both conserved end residues are part of each CDR3.

v_call cdr3_length cdr3_aa
TRBV19 15 CASSSGLRNTGELFF
TRBV6-1 15 CASSATGRADTEAFF
TRBV28 11 CASSAGYGYTF
TRBV10-3 15 CAISGLAGEHNEQFF
TRBV18 16 CASSPLVLTSYNEQFF
TRBV7-9 13 CASSFGDNDEQYF
TRBV15 13 CATRTGGYNEQFF
TRBV28 17 CASSFGTGRHHNQPQHF
TRBV5-1 14 CASGGASGADTQYF
TRBV29-1 14 CSVREGGLSYEQYF
TRBV7-9 15 CASSPQGASYNEQFF
TRBV28 11 CASTTKDTQYF
TRBV7-2 14 CASSLRDRAETQYF
TRBV28 14 CASSWGQGSYGYTF
TRBV19 15 CATNGGGLGNHVLTF
TRBV27 14 CASSSSGRVNEQYF
TRBV9 15 CASSAGTIFQETQYF
TRBV11-2 15 CASSLEGGANEKLFF
TRBV5-4 16 CASSLDPGGGLYEQYF
TRBV12-5 16 CASGFSTGVMNTEAFF
TRBV2 16 CASSHDRVVHTGELFF
TRBV29-1 13 CSVLLAGPDTQYF
TRBV15 15 CATSRAGAAGNTIYF